The present TCR beta chain was sequenced within a study of blood T cell repertoires in COVID-19. Per the original data handling: Reference gene primer amplification yielded estimated nucleated cell counts. TCRdb keeps only in-frame clones here, not all; method: immunoSEQ multiplex PCR. The D gene and trimming were derived from the DNA, and the V and J assignments and clone size from that table. The sample gives 250,000 or so clones, about 90% of which show up once; roughly 2% is in the top ten. Sample: peripheral blood. This TCR was recovered from a woman between 55 and 75 years old with COVID-19, enrolled during active disease.

CDR3 residues: CASSPWDSLGNTIYF. The CDR3 region has the DNA TGCGCCAGCAGCCCCTGGGACAGCCTTGGAAACACCATATATTTT. The chain is built from TRBV5-1 and TRBJ1-3; 7 bases align to TRBD1. This CDR3 has 15 amino acids. Germline CDR1 reads SGHRS; CDR2 reads YFSETQ. The V gene end was trimmed by 4 bases and the J gene end by 3 bases; junction bases not matched to a gene: 7.